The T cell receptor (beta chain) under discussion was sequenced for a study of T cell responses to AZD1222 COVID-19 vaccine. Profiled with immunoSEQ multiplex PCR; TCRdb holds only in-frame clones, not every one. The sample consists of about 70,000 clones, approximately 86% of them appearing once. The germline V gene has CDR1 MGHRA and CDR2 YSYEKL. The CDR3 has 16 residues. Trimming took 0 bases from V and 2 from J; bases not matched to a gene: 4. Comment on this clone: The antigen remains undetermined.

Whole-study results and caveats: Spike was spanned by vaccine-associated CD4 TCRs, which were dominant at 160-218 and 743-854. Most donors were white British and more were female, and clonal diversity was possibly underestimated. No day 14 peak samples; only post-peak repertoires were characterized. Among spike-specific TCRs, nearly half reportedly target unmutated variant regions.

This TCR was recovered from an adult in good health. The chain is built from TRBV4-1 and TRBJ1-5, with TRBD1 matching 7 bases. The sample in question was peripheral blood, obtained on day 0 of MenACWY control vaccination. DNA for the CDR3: TGCGCCAGCAGCCAAGATAAGGGGGCCGGCAATCAGCCCCAGCATTTT. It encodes CASSQDKGAGNQPQHF.